This TCR beta chain was recovered during a study of cytomegalovirus exposure and HLA in healthy donors. Data came from immunoSEQ multiplex PCR; TCRdb stores just in-frame clones and leaves some out. The sample contains almost 200,000 clones, about 81% of which appear only once. Germline V gene data show CDR1 as MGHRA and CDR2 as YSYEKL. V was trimmed by 0 bases and J by 4 bases, leaving 18 bases between them. The length of the CDR3 is 17 residues. Sequenced: PBMCs. The sequence derives from a woman under 40 in good health and CMV-seronegative. The chain links TRBV4-1 to TRBJ1-1, with D tentatively TRBD1 (5 bases). In DNA, the CDR3 is TGCGCCAGCAGCCAAGATAAGATTCTGGGGGGGGGCACTGAAGCTTTCTTT. Its protein product is CASSQDKILGGGTEAFF.